This T cell receptor (beta chain) was identified during a study of cytomegalovirus exposure and HLA in healthy donors. Regarding the study as a whole: Using a false discovery rate of 0.05, a later analysis showed that approximately 17,000 TCR beta sequences were associated with HLA alleles. Most TCR sequences showed up rarely, but some public TCRs showed up in many donors. The authors judged a highly shared variant cluster likely a sequencing artifact. Per a prior analysis, the majority of TCR beta V segments were productive roughly 90% or roughly 30% of the time.

Vbeta (60) and Jbeta (13) primers were used in the PCR. The assay was immunoSEQ multiplex PCR, and TCRdb's table has in-frame clones only and misses some. The table has roughly 120,000 clones, roughly 62% seen once. This clone was counted between two and nine times. The antigen remains undetermined. CDR3 length equals 16 residues. Trimming left V 8 bases short and J 0 bases short, with 19 bases between. Germline V gives CDR1 LNHDA, CDR2 SQIVND (reference sequence). The V and J genes are TRBV19 and TRBJ1-2, with D unclear. The sample consisted of PBMCs. The source is a man aged 30-40 years in good health and CMV-seropositive. CDR3 in DNA: TGTGCCAGTCTATCCCTCTCAACCAAATCTAACTATGGCTACACCTTC. Amino acids: CASLSLSTKSNYGYTF.